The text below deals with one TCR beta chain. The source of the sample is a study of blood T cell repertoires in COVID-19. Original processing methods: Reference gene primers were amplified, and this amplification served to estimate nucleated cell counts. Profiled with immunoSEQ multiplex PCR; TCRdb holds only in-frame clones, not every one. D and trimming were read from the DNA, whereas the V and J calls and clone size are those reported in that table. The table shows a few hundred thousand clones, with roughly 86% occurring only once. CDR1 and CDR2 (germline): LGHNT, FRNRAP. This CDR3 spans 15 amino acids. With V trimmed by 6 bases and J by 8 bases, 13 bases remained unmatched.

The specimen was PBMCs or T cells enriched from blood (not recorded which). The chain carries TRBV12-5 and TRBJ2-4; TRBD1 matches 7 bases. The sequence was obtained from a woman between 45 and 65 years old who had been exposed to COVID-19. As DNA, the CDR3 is TGTGCTAGTGGCCCCCCGGGGACAGCGTCTGACATTCAGTACTTC. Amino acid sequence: CASGPPGTASDIQYF.